The subject of this entry is one T cell receptor (beta chain). This clonotype was detected ten times or more. Its antigen is not yet known. No clone much larger than this one lies a single base away; base qualities are absent. The data originate from a study of Graves' ophthalmopathy and Graves' hyperthyroidism (dated by TCRdb to the late 2010s). Turning to the overall study: Peripheral blood was collected at initial diagnosis, before any treatment. In total, 135 blood samples were TCR-sequenced: some 40 ophthalmopathy, some 75 hyperthyroidism and about 17 hyperthyroidism-to-ophthalmopathy patients. To tell Graves' ophthalmopathy apart from Graves' hyperthyroidism, and to predict which patients would progress to ophthalmopathy, the study relied on TCR beta repertoire signatures. Following sampling, methimazole starting at 30 mg daily was administered to hyperthyroidism patients, and high-dose intravenous methylprednisolone was administered to ophthalmopathy patients. An independent validation cohort comprised around 19 hyperthyroidism patients and some 16 patients who later progressed from hyperthyroidism to ophthalmopathy. In more than five hyperthyroidism patients, T-cell repertoires of thyroid tissue and blood were compared. To explore V-J signatures distinguishing ophthalmopathy from hyperthyroidism, a discovery set of about a hundred patients (43 ophthalmopathy, around 55 stable hyperthyroidism) was enrolled. The paper's findings and limits, for the study overall: In validation, the model predicted ophthalmopathy progression with about 71% sensitivity and approximately 72% specificity; some 13 predicted patients were CT-confirmed with GO in a median of approximately 6.2 months. In cross-validation, the 13-signature model distinguished ophthalmopathy from stable hyperthyroidism with 85% to 90% sensitivity and around 81% specificity, and in the test set the corresponding values were around 80% and 75%. Most expanded thyroid clonotypes with frequency above 0.001 were also detected in blood, suggesting blood repertoires may reflect the thyroid immune response. Sample size was not statistically predetermined, and group allocation was not concealed from the investigators.

Ophthalmopathy patients were characterized by moderately to severely active disease, a Clinical Activity Score of at least 3, a NOSPECS grade of at least 4, and a disease duration under 3 months. Patients with other autoimmune diseases, uncontrolled infections, pregnancy or lactation were excluded. Diagnosis was based on clinical symptoms, serum thyroxine, TRAb, thyroid ultrasound and orbital computed tomography. Ficoll-Paque density gradient centrifugation was used to isolate PBMCs from 8.5 to 10 ml of fresh peripheral blood. Total RNA was extracted using Trizol reagent, and RNA quality was checked on an Agilent 2100 Bioanalyzer. For repertoire sequencing, TCR beta CDR3 regions were amplified from RNA transcripts. The first round was an RT-PCR using HTBI primers with the Qiagen OneStep RT-PCR kit, and this first round was followed by a second-round multiplex PCR, then size selection and purification. The libraries underwent paired-end sequencing with 100 bp reads on an Illumina HiSeq2000. The paper's data handling went like this. Reads were processed with SOAPnuke, discarding reads with adapters, uncalled bases, mean Phred below 15, or no exact constant-primer or identifier match. COPE v1.2.5 was used to merge high-quality paired reads. Each unique nucleotide sequence was treated as a clonotype, and MiTCR v1.1 was used to align the clonotypes to the IMGT TRB V, D and J references. The analysis was limited to V-J combinations with a frequency above 0.0001, which together covered over 99% of the repertoires. For each V-J combination, a TCR clonal expansion and chaos score was defined as F50 clonal expansion divided by the chaos observed in the TCRdist matrix. Welch's t-statistics and random forest were used to reduce features to about a dozen V-J combinations, which were fed into a naive Bayes classifier. The similarity between thyroid and blood repertoires was quantified using the Morisita-Horn index. The public sequencing data were trimmed at Q25 with fastp and processed into clonotypes with MiXCR by TCRdb, which kept only in-frame beta chains. Every entry covers one CDR3 protein and lists the most common genes and DNA from its rows. The V and J calls follow TCRdb's processing rather than the paper's. Within this sample are 600,000 to 700,000 distinct CDR3 sequences, with just over 40% of them counted one time only. The ten top clones hold over 2.5% of the sample.

The TCR sequence derives from an adult man with Graves' ophthalmopathy. Material for sequencing was peripheral blood.

CDR3 reads: CASSASLAGIEQYF. DNA sequence: TGTGCCAGCAGCGCGTCCCTAGCGGGGATAGAGCAGTACTTC. The sequence is built from TRBV9 and TRBJ2-7; the central 9 bases match TRBD2. At the junction V is shortened by 3 bases and J by 7 bases; bases outside the gene matches: 8. CDR1 SGDLS and CDR2 YYNGEE are derived from the germline V gene. There are 14 amino acids in the CDR3, from cysteine to phenylalanine inclusive. The entry retains the CDR3 DNA only, 42 bases that are in frame from base 1. The CDR3 plus the reference TRBV9 and TRBJ2-7 genes for the other parts give the full variable domain: DSGVTQTPKHLITATGQRVTLRCSPRSGDLSVYWYQQSLDQGLQFLIQYYNGEERAKGNILERFSAQQFPDLHSELNLSSLELGDSALYFCASSASLAGIEQYFGPGTRLTVT.